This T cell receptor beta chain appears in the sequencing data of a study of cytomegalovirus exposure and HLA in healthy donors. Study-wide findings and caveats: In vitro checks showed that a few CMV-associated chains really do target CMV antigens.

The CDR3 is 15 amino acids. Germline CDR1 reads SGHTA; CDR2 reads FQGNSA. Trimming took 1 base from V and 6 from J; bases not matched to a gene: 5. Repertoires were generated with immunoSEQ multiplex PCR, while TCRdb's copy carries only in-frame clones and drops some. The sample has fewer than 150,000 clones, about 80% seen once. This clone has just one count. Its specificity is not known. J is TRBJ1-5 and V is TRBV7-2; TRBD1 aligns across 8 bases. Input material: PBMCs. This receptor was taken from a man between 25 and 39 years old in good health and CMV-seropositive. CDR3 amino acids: CASSLEQGAGQPQHF. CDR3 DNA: TGTGCCAGCAGCTTAGAGCAGGGGGCAGGTCAGCCCCAGCATTTT. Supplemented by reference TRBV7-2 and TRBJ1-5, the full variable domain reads GAGVSQSPSNKVTEKGKDVELRCDPISGHTALYWYRQSLGQGLEFLIYFQGNSAPDKSGLPSDRFSAERTGGSVSTLTIQRTQQEDSAVYLCASSLEQGAGQPQHFGDGTRLSIL.